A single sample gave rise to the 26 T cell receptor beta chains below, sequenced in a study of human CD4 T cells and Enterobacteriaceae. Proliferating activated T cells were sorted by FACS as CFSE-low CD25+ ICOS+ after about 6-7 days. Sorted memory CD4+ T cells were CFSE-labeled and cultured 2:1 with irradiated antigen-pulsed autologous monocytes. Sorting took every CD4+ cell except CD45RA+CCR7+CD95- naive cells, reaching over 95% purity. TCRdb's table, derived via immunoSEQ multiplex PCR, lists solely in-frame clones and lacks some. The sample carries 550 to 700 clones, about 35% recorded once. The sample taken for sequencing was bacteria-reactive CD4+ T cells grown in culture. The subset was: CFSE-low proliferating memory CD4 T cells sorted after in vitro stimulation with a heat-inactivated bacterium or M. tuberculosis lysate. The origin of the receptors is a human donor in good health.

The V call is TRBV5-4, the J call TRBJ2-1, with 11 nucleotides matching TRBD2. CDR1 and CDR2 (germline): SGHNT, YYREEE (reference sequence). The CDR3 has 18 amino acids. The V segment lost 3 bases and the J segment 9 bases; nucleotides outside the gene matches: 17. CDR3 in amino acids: CASSSPPLAGGSVGEQFF. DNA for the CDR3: TGTGCCAGCAGCTCTCCTCCTCTAGCGGGAGGTTCGGTGGGTGAGCAGTTCTTC. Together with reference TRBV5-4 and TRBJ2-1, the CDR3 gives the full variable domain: ETGVTQSPTHLIKTRGQQVTLRCSSQSGHNTVSWYQQALGQGPQFIFQYYREEENGRGNFPPRFSGLQFPNYSSELNVNALELDDSALYLCASSSPPLAGGSVGEQFFGPGTRLTVL.

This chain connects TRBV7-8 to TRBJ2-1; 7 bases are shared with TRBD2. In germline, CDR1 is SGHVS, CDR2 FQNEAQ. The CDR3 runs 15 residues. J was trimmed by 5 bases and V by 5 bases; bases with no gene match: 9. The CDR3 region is CASSILGEGNNEQFF. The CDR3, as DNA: TGTGCCAGCAGCATCTTGGGGGAGGGCAACAATGAGCAGTTCTTC. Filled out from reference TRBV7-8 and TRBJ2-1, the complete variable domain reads GAGVSQSPRYKVAKRGQDVALRCDPISGHVSLFWYQQALGQGPEFLTYFQNEAQLDKSGLPSDRFFAERPEGSVSTLKIQRTQQEDSAVYLCASSILGEGNNEQFFGPGTRLTVL.

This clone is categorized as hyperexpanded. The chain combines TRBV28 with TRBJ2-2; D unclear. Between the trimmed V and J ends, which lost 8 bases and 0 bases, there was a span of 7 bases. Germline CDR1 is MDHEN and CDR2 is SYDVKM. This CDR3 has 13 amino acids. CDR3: CASGSANTGELFF. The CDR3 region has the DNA TGTGCCAGCGGCAGCGCGAACACCGGGGAGCTGTTTTTT.

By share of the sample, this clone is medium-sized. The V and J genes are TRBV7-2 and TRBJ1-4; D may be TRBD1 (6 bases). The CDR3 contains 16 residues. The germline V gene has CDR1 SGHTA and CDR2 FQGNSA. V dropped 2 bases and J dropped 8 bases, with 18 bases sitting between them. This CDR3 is CASSLIRGVLGEKLFF. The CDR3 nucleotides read TGTGCCAGCAGCTTAATTAGGGGGGTACTAGGCGAAAAACTGTTTTTT.

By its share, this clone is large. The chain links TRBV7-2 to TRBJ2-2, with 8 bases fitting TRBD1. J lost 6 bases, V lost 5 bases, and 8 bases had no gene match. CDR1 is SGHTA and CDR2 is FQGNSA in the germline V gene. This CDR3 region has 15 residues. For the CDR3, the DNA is TGTGCCAGCAGCCGAATTCGACAGGGGTCCGGGGAGCTGTTTTTT. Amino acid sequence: CASSRIRQGSGELFF.

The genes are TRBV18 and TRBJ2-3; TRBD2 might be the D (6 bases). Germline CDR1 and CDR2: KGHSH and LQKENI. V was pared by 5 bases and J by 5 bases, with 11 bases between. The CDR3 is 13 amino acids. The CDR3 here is CASSWRAGDTQYF. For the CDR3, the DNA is TGTGCCAGCTCATGGAGGGCCGGAGATACGCAGTATTTT.

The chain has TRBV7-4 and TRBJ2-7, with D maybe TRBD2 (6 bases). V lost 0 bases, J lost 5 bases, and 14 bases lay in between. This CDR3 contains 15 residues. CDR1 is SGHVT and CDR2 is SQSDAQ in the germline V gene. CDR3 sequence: CASSLAGRTFHEQYF. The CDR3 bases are TGTGCCAGCAGCTTAGCAGGGAGGACTTTCCACGAGCAGTACTTC.

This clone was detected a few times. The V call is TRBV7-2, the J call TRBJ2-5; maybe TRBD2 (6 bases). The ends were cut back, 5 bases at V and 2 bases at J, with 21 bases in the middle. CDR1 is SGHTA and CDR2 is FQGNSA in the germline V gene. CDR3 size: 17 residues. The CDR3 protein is CASSLGRDFGGQETQYF. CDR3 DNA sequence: TGTGCCAGCAGCCTAGGCCGGGACTTTGGGGGGCAAGAGACCCAGTACTTC. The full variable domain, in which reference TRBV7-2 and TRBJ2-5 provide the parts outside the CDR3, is GAGVSQSPSNKVTEKGKDVELRCDPISGHTALYWYRQSLGQGLEFLIYFQGNSAPDKSGLPSDRFSAERTGGSVSTLTIQRTQQEDSAVYLCASSLGRDFGGQETQYFGPGTRLLVL.

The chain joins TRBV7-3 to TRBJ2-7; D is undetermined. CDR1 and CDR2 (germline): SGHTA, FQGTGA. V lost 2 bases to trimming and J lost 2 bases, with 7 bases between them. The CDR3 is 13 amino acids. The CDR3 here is CASSLGSPYEQYF. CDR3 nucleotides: TGTGCCAGCAGCTTAGGCAGTCCCTACGAGCAGTACTTC.

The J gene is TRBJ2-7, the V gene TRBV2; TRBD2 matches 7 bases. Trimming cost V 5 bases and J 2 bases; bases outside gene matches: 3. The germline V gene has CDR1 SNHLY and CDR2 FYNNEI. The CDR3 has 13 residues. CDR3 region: CASSLREAYEQYF. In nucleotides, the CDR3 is TGTGCCAGCAGTTTACGGGAGGCCTACGAGCAGTACTTC.

CDR3 DNA: TGCGCCAGCAGCTTGGATGCAGCGGGAGGCAACACCGGGGAGCTGTTTTTT. As protein: CASSLDAAGGNTGELFF. This rearrangement joins TRBV5-1 to TRBJ2-2; TRBD2 matches at 9 bases. Germline assignment: CDR1 SGHRS and CDR2 YFSETQ. The CDR3 totals 17 residues. V lost 0 bases and J lost 2; bases outside the gene matches: 5.

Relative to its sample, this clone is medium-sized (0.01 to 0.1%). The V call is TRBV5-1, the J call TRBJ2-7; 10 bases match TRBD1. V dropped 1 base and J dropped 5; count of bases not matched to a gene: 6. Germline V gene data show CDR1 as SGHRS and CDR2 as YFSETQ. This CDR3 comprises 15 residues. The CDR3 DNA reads TGCGCCAGCAGCTTGCTGGGACAGGGGTTCGACGAGCAGTACTTC. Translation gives CASSLLGQGFDEQYF.

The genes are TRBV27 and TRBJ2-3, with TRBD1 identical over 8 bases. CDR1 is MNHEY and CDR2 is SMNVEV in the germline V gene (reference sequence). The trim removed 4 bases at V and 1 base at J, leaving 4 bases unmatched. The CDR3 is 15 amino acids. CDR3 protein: CASSSVDRGTDTQYF. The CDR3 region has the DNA TGTGCCAGCAGTTCCGTGGACAGGGGCACAGATACGCAGTATTTT.

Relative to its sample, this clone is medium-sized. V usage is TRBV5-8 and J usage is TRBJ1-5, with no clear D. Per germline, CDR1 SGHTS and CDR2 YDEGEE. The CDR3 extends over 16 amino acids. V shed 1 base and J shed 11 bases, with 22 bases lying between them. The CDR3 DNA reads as TGTGCCAGCAGCTTGTATCAGAATACTTACCCATCTACCCAGCATTTT. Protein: CASSLYQNTYPSTQHF.

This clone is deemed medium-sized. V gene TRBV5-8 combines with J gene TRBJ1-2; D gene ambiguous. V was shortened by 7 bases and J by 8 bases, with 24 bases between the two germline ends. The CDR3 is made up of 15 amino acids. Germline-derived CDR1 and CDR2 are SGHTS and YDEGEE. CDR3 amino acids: CASYARVFTINGYTF. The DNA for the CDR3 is TGTGCCAGCTACGCCCGAGTATTCACAATCAACGGCTACACCTTC.

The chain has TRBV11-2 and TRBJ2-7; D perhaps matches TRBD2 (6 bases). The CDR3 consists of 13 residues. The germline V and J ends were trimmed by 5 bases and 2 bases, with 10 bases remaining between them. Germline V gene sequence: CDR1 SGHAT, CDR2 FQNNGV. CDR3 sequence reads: CASSRGGAYEQYF. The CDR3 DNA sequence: TGTGCCAGCAGCCGGGGAGGAGCCTACGAGCAGTACTTC.

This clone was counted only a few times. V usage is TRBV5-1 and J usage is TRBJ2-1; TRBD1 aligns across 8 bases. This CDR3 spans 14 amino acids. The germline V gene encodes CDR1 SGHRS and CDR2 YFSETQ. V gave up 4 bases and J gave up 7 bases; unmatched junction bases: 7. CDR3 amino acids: CASSPDRAGNEQFF. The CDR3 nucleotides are TGCGCCAGCAGCCCGGACAGGGCGGGGAATGAGCAGTTCTTC.

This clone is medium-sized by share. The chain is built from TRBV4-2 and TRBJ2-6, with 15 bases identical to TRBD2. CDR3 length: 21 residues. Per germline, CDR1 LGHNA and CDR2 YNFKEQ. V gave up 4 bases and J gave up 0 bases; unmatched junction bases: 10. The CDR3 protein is CASSPGLAGGPVSSGANVLTF. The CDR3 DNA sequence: TGTGCCAGCAGCCCTGGACTAGCGGGAGGGCCAGTTAGCTCTGGGGCCAACGTCCTGACTTTC.

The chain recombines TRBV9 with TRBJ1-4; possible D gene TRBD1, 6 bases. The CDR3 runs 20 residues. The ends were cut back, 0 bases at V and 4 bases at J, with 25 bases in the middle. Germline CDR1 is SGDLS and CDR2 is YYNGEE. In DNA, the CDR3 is TGTGCCAGCAGCGTAGGCGACCCCGGACAGCCCCTTTCTTTTAATGAAAAACTGTTTTTT. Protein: CASSVGDPGQPLSFNEKLFF.

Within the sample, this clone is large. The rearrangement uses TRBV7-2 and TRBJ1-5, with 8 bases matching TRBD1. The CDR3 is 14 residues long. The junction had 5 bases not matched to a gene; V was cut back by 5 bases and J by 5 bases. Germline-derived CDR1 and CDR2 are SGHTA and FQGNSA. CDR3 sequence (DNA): TGTGCCAGCAGCCCTTACAGGGGGGATCAGCCCCAGCATTTT. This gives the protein CASSPYRGDQPQHF.

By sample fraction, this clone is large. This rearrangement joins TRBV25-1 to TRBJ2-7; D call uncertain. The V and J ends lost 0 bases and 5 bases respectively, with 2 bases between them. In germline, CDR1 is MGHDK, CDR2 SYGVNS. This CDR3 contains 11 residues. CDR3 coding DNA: TGTGCCAGCAGTGAATATAACGAGCAGTACTTC. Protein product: CASSEYNEQYF.

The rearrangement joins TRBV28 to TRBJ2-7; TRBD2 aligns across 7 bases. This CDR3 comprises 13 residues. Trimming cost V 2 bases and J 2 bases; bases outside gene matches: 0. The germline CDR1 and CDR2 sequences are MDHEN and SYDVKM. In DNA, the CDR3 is TGTGCCAGCAGTTTACGGGAGGCCTACGAGCAGTACTTC. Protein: CASSLREAYEQYF.

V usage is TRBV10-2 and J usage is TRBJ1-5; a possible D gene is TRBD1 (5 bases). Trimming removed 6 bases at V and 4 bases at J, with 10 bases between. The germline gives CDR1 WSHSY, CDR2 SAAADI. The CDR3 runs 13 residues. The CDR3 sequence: CASRGVGNQPQHF. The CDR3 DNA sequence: TGCGCCAGCAGGGGGGTAGGGAATCAGCCCCAGCATTTT.

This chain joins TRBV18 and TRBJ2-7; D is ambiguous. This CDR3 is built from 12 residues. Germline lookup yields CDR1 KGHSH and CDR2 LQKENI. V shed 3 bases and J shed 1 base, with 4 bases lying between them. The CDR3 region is CASSPTSYEQYF. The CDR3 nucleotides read TGTGCCAGCTCACCGACTTCCTACGAGCAGTACTTC.

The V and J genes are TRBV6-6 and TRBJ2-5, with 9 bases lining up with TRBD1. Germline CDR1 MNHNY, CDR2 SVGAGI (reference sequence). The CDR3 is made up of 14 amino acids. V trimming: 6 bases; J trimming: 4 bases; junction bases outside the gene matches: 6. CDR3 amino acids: CASSSGTGRETQYF. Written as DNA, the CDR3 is TGTGCCAGCAGCTCCGGGACAGGGAGAGAGACCCAGTACTTC.

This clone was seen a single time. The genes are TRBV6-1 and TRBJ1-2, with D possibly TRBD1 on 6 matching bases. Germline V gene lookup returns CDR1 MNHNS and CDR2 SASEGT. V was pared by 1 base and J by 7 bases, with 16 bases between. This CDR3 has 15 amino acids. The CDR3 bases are TGTGCCAGCAGTGAAGGAACAGGGACGATTAGTGGCTACACCTTC. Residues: CASSEGTGTISGYTF.